This TCR beta chain was recorded in a study of post-analysis software for immune sequencing data. Looking at the study overall: Recorded disease courses covered relapsing-remitting, secondary progressive and progressive-relapsing multiple sclerosis. Some patients had no subtype annotation.

Every TCR beta cDNA library bore unique molecular identifiers. The authors obtained 500,000 to 600,000 cDNA molecules from approximately 0.95 to 9.8 million T cells. Using its own MiXCR run on the PCR reads, TCRdb lists one record per CDR3 protein. The table lists roughly 170,000 distinct CDR3 sequences, approximately 31% of them singletons. Notes on the study in general: When compared against controls, multiple sclerosis patients showed significantly lower normalized Chao1 diversity. Among 5 or 6 TRBV segments more frequent in patients than controls were TRBV5-6, TRBV5-1 and TRBV20-1. Strong same-batch co-clustering of samples appeared with F measure clustering.

This clonotype was picked up many times. Its target is unknown. Germline values: CDR1 SGHVS, CDR2 FNYEAQ. Between the trimmed V and J ends, which lost 1 base and 8 bases, there was a span of 9 bases. The CDR3 spans 14 residues. The gene calls are TRBV7-6 and TRBJ1-6; D uncertain. The material sequenced was blood. The clonotype comes from a girl between 5 and 17 years old with multiple sclerosis. In nucleotides, the CDR3 is TGTGCCAGCAGCTTAGAGGGAAGCGATTCACCCCTCCACTTT. Its protein product is CASSLEGSDSPLHF.